This T cell receptor beta chain was identified in a study of human T cells and chemical hapten exposure. Study-wide findings and caveats: DPC sensitization did not alter TCRs above 1 in 1000 frequency.

In the case of this clonotype: Antigen specificity is unknown.

TCRdb reprocessed the RACE reads via MiXCR and lists one record per CDR3 protein. The sample holds about 46,000 distinct CDR3 sequences; 3.5% to 4.5% are singletons and the top ten take roughly 1.6%. Stated time point: healthy volunteer bleed at 2 weeks. Total RNA extraction was carried out from unfractionated whole blood. This CDR3 region has 14 residues. J gave up 3 bases and V 2 bases, and 4 bases lay outside the gene matches. Germline CDR1 and CDR2: SGHRS and YFSETQ. Sequencing used whole blood. The chain couples TRBV5-1 to TRBJ1-1; 7 positions agree with TRBD1. This sequence originates from a female donor in good health. Some clones in this sample may be carry-over from other donors' samples. The CDR3 DNA reads as TGCGCCAGCAGCTTAGGCAGGGGGTACACTGAAGCTTTCTTT. As protein: CASSLGRGYTEAFF.